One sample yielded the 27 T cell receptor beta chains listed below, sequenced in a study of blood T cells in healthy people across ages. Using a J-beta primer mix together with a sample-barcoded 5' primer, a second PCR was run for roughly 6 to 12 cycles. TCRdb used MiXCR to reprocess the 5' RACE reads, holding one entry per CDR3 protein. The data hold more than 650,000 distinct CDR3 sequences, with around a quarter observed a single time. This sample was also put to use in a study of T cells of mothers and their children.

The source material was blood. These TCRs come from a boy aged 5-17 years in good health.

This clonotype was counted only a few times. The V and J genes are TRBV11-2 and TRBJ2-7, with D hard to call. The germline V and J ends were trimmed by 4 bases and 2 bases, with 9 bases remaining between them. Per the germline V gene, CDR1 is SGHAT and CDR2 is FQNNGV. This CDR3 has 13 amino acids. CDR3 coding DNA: TGTGCCAGCAGCTCGTCTTGGGCCTACGAGCAGTACTTC. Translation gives CASSSSWAYEQYF. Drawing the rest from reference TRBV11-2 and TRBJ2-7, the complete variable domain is EAGVAQSPRYKIIEKRQSVAFWCNPISGHATLYWYQQILGQGPKLLIQFQNNGVVDDSQLPKDRFSAERLKGVDSTLKIQPAKLEDSAVYLCASSSSWAYEQYFGPGTRLTVT.

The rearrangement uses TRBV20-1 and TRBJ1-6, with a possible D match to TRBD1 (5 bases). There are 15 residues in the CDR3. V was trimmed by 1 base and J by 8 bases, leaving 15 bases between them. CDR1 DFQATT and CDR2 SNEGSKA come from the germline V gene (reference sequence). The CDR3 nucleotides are TGCAGTGCTAGAGCGGCGGGGGATGGAGATTCACCCCTCCACTTT. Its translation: CSARAAGDGDSPLHF.

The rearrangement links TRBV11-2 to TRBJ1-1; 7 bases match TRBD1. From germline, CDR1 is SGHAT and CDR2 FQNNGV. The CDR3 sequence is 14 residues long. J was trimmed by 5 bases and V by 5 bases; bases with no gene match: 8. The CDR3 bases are TGTGCCAGCAGCACCAGTAAGGGGGCAACTGAAGCTTTCTTT. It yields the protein CASSTSKGATEAFF.

The CDR3 DNA follows: TGTGCCAGCAGTTTGGGGGCGTTCGGAAACACCGGGGAGCTGTTTTTT. It codes for CASSLGAFGNTGELFF. V is TRBV28 and J is TRBJ2-2; weak D call: TRBD1 (6 bases). V dropped 3 bases and J dropped 2 bases, with 13 bases sitting between them. The CDR3 sequence is 16 residues long. Germline V gene lookup returns CDR1 MDHEN and CDR2 SYDVKM.

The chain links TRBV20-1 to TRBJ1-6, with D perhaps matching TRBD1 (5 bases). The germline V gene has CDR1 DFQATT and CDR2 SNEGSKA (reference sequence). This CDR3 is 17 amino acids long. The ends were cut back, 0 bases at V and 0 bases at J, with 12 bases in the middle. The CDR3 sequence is CSARDKGTRSYNSPLHF. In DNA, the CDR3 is TGCAGTGCTAGAGATAAGGGGACCCGCTCCTATAATTCACCCCTCCACTTT.

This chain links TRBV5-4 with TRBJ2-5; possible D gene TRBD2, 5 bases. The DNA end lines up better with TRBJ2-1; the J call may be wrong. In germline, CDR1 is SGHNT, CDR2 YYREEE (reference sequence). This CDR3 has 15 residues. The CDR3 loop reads CASSLRSGSGDEQFF. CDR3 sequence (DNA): TGTGCCAGCAGCTTGCGATCTGGGAGTGGCGATGAGCAGTTCTTC.

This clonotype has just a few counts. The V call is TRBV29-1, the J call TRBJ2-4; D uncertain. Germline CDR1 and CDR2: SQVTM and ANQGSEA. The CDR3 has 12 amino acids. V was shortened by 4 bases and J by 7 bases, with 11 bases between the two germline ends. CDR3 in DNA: TGCAGCGTTGCGCAGGCCAGGAACATTCAGTACTTC. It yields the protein CSVAQARNIQYF.

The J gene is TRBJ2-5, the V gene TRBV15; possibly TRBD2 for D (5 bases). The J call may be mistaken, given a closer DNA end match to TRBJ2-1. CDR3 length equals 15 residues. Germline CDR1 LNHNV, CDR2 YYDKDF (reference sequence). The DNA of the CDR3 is TGTGCCACCAGCAGAGTCGCGGGTTTAGAAAATGAGCAGTTCTTC. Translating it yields CATSRVAGLENEQFF.

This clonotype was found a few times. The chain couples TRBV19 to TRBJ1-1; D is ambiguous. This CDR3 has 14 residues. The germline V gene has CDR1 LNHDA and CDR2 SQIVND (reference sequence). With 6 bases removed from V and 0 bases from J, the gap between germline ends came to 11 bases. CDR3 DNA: TGTGCCAGTAGAGAGTGGGTGATGAACACTGAAGCTTTCTTT. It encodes CASREWVMNTEAFF.

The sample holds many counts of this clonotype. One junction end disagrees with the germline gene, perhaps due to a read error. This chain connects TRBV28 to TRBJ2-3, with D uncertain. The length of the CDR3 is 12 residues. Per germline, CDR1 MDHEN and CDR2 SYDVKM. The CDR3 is CASSLATDTQYF. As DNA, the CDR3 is TGCGCCAGCAGCTTGGCCACAGATACGCAGTATTTT.

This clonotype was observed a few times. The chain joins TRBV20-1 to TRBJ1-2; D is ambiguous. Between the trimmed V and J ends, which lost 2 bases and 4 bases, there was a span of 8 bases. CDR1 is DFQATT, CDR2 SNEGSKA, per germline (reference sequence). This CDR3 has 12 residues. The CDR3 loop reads CSARQLTYGYTF. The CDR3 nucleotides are TGCAGTGCTAGACAGCTTACCTATGGCTACACCTTC.

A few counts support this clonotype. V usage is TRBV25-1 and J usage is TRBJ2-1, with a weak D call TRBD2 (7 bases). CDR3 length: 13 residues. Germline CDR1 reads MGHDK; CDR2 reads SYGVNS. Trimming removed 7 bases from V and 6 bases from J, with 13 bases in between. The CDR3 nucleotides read TGTGCCAGCAAACGGGGGGCTGGCAATGAGCAGTTCTTC. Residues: CASKRGAGNEQFF. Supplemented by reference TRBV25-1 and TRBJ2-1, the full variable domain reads EADIYQTPRYLVIGTGKKITLECSQTMGHDKMYWYQQDPGMELHLIHYSYGVNSTEKGDLSSESTVSRIRTEHFPLTLESARPSHTSQYLCASKRGAGNEQFFGPGTRLTVL.

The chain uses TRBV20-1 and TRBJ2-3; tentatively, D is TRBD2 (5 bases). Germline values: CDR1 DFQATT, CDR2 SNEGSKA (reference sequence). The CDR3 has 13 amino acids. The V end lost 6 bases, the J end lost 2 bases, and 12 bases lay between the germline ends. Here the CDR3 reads CSAVRGNTDTQYF. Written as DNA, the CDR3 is TGCAGTGCGGTACGGGGAAACACAGATACGCAGTATTTT.

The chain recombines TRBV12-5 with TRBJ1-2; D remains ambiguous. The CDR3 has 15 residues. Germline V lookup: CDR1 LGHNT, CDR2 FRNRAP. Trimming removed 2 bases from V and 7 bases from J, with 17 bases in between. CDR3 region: CASGLPRVGESGYTF. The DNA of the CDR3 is TGTGCTAGTGGTTTGCCGCGGGTTGGCGAGAGTGGCTACACCTTC.

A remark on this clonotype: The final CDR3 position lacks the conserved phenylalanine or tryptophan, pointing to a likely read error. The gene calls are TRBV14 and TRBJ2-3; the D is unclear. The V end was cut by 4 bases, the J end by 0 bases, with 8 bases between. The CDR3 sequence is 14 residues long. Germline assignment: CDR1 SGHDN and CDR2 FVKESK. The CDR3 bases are TGTGCCAGCAGCCTACCGACTAGCACAGATACGCAGTATATT. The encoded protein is CASSLPTSTDTQYI.

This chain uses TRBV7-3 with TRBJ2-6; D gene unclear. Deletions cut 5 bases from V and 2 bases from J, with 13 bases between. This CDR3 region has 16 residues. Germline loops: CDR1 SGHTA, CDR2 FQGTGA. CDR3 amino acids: CASSRSLTAGANVLTF. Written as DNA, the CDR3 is TGTGCCAGCAGCCGCTCCCTTACCGCTGGGGCCAACGTCCTGACTTTC. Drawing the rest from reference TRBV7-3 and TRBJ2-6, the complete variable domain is GAGVSQTPSNKVTEKGKYVELRCDPISGHTALYWYRQSLGQGPEFLIYFQGTGAADDSGLPNDRFFAVRPEGSVSTLKIQRTERGDSAVYLCASSRSLTAGANVLTFGAGSRLTVL.

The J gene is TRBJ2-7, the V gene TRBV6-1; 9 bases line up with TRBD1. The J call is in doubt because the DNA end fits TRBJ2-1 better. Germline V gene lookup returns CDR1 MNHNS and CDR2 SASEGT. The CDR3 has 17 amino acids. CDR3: CASSAFPGQGLGNEQFF. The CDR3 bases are TGTGCCAGCAGTGCCTTTCCGGGACAGGGACTCGGCAATGAGCAGTTCTTC.

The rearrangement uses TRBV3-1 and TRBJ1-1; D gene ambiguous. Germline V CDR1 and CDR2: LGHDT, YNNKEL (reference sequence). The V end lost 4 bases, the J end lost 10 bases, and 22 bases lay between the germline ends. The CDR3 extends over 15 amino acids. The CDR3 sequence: CASSPERPGLSRAFF. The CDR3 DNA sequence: TGTGCCAGCAGCCCCGAAAGGCCGGGCCTCTCGCGAGCTTTCTTT.

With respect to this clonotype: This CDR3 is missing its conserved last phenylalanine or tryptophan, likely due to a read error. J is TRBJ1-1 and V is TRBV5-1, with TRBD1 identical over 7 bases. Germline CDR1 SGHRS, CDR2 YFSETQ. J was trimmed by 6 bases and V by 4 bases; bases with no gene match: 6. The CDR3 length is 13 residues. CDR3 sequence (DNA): TGCGCCAGCAGCGTTTACAGGGGCCCTGAAGCTTTCTCT. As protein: CASSVYRGPEAFS.

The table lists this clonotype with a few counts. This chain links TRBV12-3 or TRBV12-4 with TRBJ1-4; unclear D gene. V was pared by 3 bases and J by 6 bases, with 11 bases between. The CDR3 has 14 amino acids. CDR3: CASSLRTSYEKLFF. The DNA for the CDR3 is TGTGCCAGCAGTTTGAGGACCTCTTATGAAAAACTGTTTTTT.

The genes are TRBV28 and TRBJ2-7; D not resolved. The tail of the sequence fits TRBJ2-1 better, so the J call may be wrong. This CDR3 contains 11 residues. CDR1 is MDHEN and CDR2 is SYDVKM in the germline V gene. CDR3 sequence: CASSPRGGQFF. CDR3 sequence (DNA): TGTGCCAGCAGTCCACGAGGTGGGCAGTTCTTC.

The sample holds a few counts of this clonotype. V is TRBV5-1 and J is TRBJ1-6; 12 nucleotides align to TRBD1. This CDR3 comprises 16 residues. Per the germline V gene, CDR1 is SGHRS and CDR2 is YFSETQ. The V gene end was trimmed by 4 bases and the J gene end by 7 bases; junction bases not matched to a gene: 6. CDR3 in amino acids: CASSQGQGAKNSPLHF. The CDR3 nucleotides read TGCGCCAGCAGCCAGGGACAGGGGGCAAAAAATTCACCCCTCCACTTT.

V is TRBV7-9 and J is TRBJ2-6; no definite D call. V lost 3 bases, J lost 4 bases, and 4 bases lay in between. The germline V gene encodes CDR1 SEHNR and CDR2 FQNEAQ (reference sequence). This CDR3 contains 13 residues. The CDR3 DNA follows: TGTGCCAGCAGCTTGATGGGGGCCAACGTCCTGACTTTC. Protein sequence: CASSLMGANVLTF. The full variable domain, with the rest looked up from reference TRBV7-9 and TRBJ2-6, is DTGVSQNPRHKITKRGQNVTFRCDPISEHNRLYWYRQTLGQGPEFLTYFQNEAQLEKSRLLSDRFSAERPKGSFSTLEIQRTEQGDSAMYLCASSLMGANVLTFGAGSRLTVL.

The CDR3 coding sequence is TGTGCCTGGAGTTCCCGGGACAGGTACTCACAGCCCCAGCATTTT. Its protein is CAWSSRDRYSQPQHF. The rearrangement uses TRBV30 and TRBJ1-5, with 8 bases lining up with TRBD1. CDR1 is GTSNPN, CDR2 SVGIG, per germline (reference sequence). The CDR3 is 15 residues long. With V trimmed by 2 bases and J by 7 bases, 10 bases remained unmatched.

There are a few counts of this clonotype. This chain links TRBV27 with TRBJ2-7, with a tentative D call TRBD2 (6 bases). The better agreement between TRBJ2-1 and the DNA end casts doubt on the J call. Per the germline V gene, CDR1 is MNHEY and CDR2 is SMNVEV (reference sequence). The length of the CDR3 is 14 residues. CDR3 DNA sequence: TGTGCCAGCGCGGGGCTCGCCACCTACAATGAGCAGTTCTTC. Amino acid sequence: CASAGLATYNEQFF.

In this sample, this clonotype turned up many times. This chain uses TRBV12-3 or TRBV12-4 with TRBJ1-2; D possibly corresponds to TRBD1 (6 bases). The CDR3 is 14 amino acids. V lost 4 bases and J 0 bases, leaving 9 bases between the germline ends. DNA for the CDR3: TGTGCCAGCAGTTCGGACAGCCCTAACTATGGCTACACCTTC. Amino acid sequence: CASSSDSPNYGYTF.

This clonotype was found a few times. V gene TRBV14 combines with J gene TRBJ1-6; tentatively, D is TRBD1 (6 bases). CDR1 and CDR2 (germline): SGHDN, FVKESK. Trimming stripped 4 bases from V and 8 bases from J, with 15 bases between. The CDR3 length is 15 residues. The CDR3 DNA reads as TGTGCCAGCAGCCTACTTGGACAGTATGATTCACCCCTCCACTTT. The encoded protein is CASSLLGQYDSPLHF.